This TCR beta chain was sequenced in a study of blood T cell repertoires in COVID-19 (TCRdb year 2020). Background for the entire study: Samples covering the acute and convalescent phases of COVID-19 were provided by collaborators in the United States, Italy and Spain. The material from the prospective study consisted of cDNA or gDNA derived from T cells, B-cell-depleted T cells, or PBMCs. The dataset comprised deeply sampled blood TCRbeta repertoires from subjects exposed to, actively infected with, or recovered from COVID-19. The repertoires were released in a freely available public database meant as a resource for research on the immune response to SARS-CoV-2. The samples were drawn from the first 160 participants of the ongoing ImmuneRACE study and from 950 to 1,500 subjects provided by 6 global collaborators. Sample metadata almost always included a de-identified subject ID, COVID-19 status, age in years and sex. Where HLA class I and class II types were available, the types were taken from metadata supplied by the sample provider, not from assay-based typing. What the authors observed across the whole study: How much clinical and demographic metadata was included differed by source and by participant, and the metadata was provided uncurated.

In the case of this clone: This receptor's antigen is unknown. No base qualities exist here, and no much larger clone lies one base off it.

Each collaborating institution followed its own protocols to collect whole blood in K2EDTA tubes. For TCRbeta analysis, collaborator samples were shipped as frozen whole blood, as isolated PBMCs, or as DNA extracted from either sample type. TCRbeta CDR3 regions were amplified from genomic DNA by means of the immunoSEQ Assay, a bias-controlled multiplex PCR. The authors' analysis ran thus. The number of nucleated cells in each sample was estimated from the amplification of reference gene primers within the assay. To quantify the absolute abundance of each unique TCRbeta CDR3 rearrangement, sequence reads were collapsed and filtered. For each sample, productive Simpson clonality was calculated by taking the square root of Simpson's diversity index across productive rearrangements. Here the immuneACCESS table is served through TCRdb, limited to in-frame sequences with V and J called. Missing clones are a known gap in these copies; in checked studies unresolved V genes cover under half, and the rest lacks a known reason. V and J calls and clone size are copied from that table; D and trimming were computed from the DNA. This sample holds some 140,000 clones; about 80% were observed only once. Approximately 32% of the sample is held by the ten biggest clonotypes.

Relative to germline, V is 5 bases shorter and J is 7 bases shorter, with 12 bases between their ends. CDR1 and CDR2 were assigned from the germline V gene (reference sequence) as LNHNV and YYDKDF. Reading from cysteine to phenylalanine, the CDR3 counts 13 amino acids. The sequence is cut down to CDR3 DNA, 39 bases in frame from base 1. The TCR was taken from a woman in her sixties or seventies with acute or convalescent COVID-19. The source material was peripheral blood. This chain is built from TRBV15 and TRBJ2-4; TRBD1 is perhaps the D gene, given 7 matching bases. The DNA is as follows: TGTGCCACCAGCTTCCAGGGGGGTAACATTCAGTACTTC. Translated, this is CATSFQGGNIQYF.